Included here is one T cell receptor beta chain sequence, with context. The antigen is undetermined. V shed 8 bases and J shed 7 bases, with 11 bases lying between them. This CDR3 contains 11 residues. Germline-derived CDR1 and CDR2 are SNHLY and FYNNEI. The authors sequenced patients whose flow cytometry had shown CD8+CD57+ cell expansion. Blood samples were obtained from patients who had received no prior therapy. This sample is part of a study of CD8+CD57+ T cells in acquired aplastic anemia. On the study more broadly: The study obtained an average of 3.2 ug of DNA from sorted CD4+ and CD8+ cells. Study results and limitations: Shared by patients and controls, fewer than 30 CD8+ CDR3s were abundant in patients. The study found no significant CD8+ Simpson's diversity difference between patients and controls.

TCR beta VDJ and CDR3 profiling used genomic DNA as template. TCRdb reprocessed the reads via MiXCR and lists one record per CDR3 protein. The sample carries about 180,000 distinct CDR3 sequences, about 44% recorded once. This TCR derives from a human donor with aplastic anemia. The sequencing input was sorted CD4+, CD8+, or CD8+CD57+ T cells (not recorded which) from PBMCs. This sequence joins TRBV2 and TRBJ2-5; tentative D call: TRBD2 (5 bases). The CDR3 sequence is CASLEAGTQYF. CDR3 bases: TGTGCCAGCTTGGAGGCCGGGACCCAGTACTTC.